The present T cell receptor (beta chain) was sequenced within a study of beta chain features in type 1 diabetes. The CDR3 is 13 residues long. V shed 4 bases, J shed 12 bases, and the junction held 4 bases outside the gene matches. The germline CDR1 and CDR2 sequences are SGHRS and YFSETQ. For this clone: Its antigen is as yet unknown.

Findings and limits, study-wide: TCRB CDR3s were moderately but significantly shorter in Type 1 diabetes patients in all four CD4+ subsets.

cDNA synthesis used the whole RNA isolate, giving expressed TCRB sequences. The data were produced by immunoSEQ multiplex PCR, yet TCRdb's version contains in-frame clones alone and is incomplete. The table has some 350,000 clones, roughly 14% seen once. The source of this sequence is a woman under 30 with type 1 diabetes. The V gene is TRBV5-1, the J gene TRBJ2-1, with 13 bases identical to TRBD2. Material: naive CD4+ T cells from blood. The DNA of the CDR3 is TGCGCCAGCAGCCCACTAGCGGGAGGGGCGCAGTTCTTC. Translation: CASSPLAGGAQFF.